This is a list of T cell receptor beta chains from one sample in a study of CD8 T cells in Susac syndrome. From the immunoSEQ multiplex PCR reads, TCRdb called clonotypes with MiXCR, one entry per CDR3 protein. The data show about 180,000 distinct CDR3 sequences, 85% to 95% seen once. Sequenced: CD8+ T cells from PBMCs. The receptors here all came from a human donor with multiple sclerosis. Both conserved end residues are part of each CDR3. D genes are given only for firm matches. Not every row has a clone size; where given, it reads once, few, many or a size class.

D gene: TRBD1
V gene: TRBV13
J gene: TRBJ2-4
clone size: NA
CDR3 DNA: TGTGCCAGCAGCTCCGACGGGGCCTCAGACAGGGGCATTCAGTACTTC
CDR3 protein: CASSSDGASDRGIQYF

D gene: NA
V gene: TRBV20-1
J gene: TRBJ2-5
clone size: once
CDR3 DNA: TGCAGTGCTAGAGATTTTGGGGGGCGTAGGGAGACCCAGTACTTC
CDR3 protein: CSARDFGGRRETQYF

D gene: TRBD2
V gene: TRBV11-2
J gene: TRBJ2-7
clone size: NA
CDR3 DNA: TGTGCCAGCAGCTGGGGGGGTAGCGGGAGCTACGAGCAGTACTTC
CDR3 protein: CASSWGGSGSYEQYF

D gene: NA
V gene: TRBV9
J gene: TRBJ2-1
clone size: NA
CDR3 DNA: TGTGCCAGCAGCGTAGAGTCGACTCCCTACAATGAGCAGTTCTTC
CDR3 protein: CASSVESTPYNEQFF

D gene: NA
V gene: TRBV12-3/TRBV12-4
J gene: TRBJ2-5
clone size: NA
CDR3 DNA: TGTGCCAGCGCCCGGGGGTCGAAGACCCAGTACTTC
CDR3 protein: CASARGSKTQYF

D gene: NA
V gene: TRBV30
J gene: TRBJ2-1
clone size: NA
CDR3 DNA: TGTGCCTGGGAGGGGACGAGGAATTACAATGAGCAGTTCTTC
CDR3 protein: CAWEGTRNYNEQFF

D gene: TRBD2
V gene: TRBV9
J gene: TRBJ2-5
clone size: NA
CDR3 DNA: TGTGCCAGCAGCGGAACCGGGACTAGCGGGAGGTTAAGGGAGACCCAGTACTTC
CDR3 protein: CASSGTGTSGRLRETQYF

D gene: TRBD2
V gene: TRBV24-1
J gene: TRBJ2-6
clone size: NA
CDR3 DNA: TGTGCCACCAGTGGGGGGACTAGCGGGAGCAGGTCTGGGGCCAACGTCCTGACTTTC
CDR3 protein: CATSGGTSGSRSGANVLTF

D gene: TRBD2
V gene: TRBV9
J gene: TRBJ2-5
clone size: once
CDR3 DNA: TGTGCCAGCAGCGTTGCGGGGGGGCCAGACCAGTACTTC
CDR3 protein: CASSVAGGPDQYF

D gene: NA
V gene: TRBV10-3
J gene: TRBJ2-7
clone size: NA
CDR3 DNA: TGTGCCATCAGTGCCGCTGTGGCCTACGAGCAGTACTTC
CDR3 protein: CAISAAVAYEQYF

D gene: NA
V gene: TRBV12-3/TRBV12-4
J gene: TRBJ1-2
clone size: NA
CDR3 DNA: TGTGCCAGCAGTTTATCCGCAGGTGGAGGCTATGGCTACACCTTC
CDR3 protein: CASSLSAGGGYGYTF

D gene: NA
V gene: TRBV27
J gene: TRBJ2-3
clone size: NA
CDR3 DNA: TGTGCCAGCAGTTTGATACGTTTTTCAGATACGCAGTATTTT
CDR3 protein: CASSLIRFSDTQYF

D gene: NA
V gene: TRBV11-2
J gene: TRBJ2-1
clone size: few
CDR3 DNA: TGTGCCAGCAGCCCCAGGCCTCCGGGACCAAACAATGAGCAGTTCTTC
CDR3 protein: CASSPRPPGPNNEQFF

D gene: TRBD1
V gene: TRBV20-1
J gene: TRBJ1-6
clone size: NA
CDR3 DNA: TGCAGTGCCACGGACAGGGAGGTAGTAGATTCACCCCTCCACTTT
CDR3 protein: CSATDREVVDSPLHF

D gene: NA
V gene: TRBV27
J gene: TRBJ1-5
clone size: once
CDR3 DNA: TGTGCCAGCAGTCTCACGATGGATAAATTCCAGCCCCAGCATTTT
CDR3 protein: CASSLTMDKFQPQHF

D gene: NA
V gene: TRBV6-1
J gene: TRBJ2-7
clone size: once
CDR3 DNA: TGTGCCACCGAGGTCCAGGGCTACGAGCAGTACTTC
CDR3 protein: CATEVQGYEQYF

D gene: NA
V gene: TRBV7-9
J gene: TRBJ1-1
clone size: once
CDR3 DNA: TGTGCCAGCAGCTCAGACGAGTCCCCTGAAGCTTTCTTT
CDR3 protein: CASSSDESPEAFF

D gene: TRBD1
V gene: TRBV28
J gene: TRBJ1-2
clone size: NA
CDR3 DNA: TGTGCCAGCAAGACAGGGGAAGCTAACTATGGCTACACCTTC
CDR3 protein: CASKTGEANYGYTF

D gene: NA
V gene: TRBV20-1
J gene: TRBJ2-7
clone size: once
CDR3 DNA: TGCAGTGCTAGAGCTTACCGGGACGCCGGTCGGGTCGAGCAGTACTTC
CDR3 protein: CSARAYRDAGRVEQYF

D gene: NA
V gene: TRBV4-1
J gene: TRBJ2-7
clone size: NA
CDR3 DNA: TGCGCCAGCAGCGTGCGCGGAGGCTCCTACGAGCAGTACTTC
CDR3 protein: CASSVRGGSYEQYF

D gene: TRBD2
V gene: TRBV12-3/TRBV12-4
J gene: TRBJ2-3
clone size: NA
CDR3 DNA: TGTGCCAGCAGTCCCCGGACTAGCGGTACAGATACGCAGTATTTT
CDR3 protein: CASSPRTSGTDTQYF

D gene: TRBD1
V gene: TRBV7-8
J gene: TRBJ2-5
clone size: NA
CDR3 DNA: TGTGCCAGCAGCCCCCGCCGGGACAGGGGGCATAGCGAGACCCAGTACTTC
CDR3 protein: CASSPRRDRGHSETQYF